What follows are 4 T cell receptor beta chains derived from one specimen sequenced in a study of blood T cell repertoires in COVID-19. Measured with immunoSEQ multiplex PCR; TCRdb has only the in-frame clones, and not every one. This sample carries 230,000 or so clones, around 86% of them seen once, and the ten largest clones take around 5.4%. Sequenced sample: peripheral blood. The receptor source for this set is a human donor in a cohort sampled during active COVID-19.

This clone appeared a single time. This sequence joins TRBV4-1 and TRBJ1-1; the D gene is possibly TRBD1 (6 bases). This CDR3 has 15 amino acids. With 7 bases removed from V and 0 bases from J, the gap between germline ends came to 15 bases. Germline V lookup: CDR1 MGHRA, CDR2 YSYEKL. This CDR3 reads CASTRGGTLNTEAFF. CDR3 nucleotides: TGCGCCAGCACCAGGGGCGGCACATTGAACACTGAAGCTTTCTTT.

The table lists this clone with a count of one. The chain is built from TRBV18 and TRBJ2-3, with a weak D call TRBD1 (6 bases). Trimming cost V 4 bases and J 2 bases, with 13 bases left between them. This CDR3 region has 15 residues. Germline-derived CDR1 and CDR2 are KGHSH and LQKENI. This chain's CDR3 is CASSLLTGYTDTQYF. Here the CDR3 DNA reads TGTGCCAGCTCACTATTGACAGGTTACACAGATACGCAGTATTTT.

The gene calls are TRBV7-8 and TRBJ2-1; the D is unclear. Germline loops: CDR1 SGHVS, CDR2 FQNEAQ. The CDR3 is 14 residues long. Trimming took off 5 bases at V and 7 bases at J, with 15 bases between the two ends. The CDR3 sequence is CASSRLLVRNEQFF. CDR3 nucleotide sequence: TGTGCCAGCAGCCGTTTACTTGTACGTAATGAGCAGTTCTTC.

The rearrangement uses TRBV5-1 and TRBJ2-5, with TRBD1 matching over 8 bases. Per germline, CDR1 SGHRS and CDR2 YFSETQ. With 4 bases clipped from V and 2 bases from J, the junction kept 7 bases outside the gene matches. This CDR3 is built from 15 residues. In nucleotides, the CDR3 is TGCGCCAGCAGCGCCGGGACAGGTCGACAAGAGACCCAGTACTTC. Translation gives CASSAGTGRQETQYF.